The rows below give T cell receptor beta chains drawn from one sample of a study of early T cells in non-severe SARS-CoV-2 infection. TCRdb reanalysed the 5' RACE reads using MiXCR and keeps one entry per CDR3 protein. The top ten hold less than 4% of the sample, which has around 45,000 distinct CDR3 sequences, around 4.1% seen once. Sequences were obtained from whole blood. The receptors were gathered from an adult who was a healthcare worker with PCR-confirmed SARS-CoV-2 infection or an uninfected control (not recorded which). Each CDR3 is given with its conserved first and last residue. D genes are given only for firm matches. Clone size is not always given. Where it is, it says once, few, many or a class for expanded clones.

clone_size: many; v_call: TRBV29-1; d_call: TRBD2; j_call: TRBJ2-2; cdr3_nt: TGCAGCGTTGAAGATCGTCGCTCGGGACTAGCGGGATCGAACACCGGGGAGCTGTTTTTT; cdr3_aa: CSVEDRRSGLAGSNTGELFF
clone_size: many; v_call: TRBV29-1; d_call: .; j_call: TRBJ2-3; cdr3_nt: TGCAGCGTTGATGGCGGGCGGGTCTCGAAGCAGTATTTT; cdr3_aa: CSVDGGRVSKQYF
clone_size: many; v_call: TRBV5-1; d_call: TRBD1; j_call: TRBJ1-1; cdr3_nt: TGCGCCAGCAGCTTGGGACAGGGGGCAGAGGACACTGAAGCTTTCTTT; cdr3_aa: CASSLGQGAEDTEAFF
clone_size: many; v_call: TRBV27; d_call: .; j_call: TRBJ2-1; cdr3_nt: TGTGCCAGCAGTCGCATCAGGGCAAGCACCCAATTCTTC; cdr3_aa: CASSRIRASTQFF
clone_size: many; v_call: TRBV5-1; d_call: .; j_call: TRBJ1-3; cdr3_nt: TGCGCCAGCAGCTTGGATGGTCGAGGGTCTGGAAACACCATATATTTT; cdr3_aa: CASSLDGRGSGNTIYF
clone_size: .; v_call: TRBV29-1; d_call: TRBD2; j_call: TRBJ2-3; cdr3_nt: TGCAGCCCCCTCTCCGGCGCGGGGGGAGTCCAGTATTTT; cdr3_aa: CSPLSGAGGVQYF
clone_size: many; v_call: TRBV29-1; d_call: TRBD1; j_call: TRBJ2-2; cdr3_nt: TGCAGCGTGGGGACAGGGGCCGGGGAGCTGTTTTTT; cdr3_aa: CSVGTGAGELFF
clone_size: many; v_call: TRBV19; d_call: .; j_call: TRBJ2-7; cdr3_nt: TGTGCCAGTAGTCTTGGTATCTGGACCTACGAGCAGTACTTC; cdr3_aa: CASSLGIWTYEQYF
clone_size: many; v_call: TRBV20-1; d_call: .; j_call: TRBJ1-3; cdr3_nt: TGCAGTGCTGCCGGAGTGTCCGGAAACACCATATATTTT; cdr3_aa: CSAAGVSGNTIYF
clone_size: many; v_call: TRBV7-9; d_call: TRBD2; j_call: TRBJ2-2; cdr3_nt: TGTGCCAGCAGCGCGAGCGGGAGTGCCACCGGGGAGCTGTTTTTT; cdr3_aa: CASSASGSATGELFF
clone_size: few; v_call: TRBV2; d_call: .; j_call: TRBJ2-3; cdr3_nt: TGTGCCAGCAGTCCCCGACTAGTGAGCACAGATACGCAGTATTTT; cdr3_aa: CASSPRLVSTDTQYF
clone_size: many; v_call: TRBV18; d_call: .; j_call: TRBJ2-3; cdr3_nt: TGTGCCAGCTCACCATCTGCAGCGGCAGATACGCAGTATTTT; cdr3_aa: CASSPSAAADTQYF
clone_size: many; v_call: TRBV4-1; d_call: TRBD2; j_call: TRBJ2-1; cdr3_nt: TGCGCCAGCAGCCAAACTAGCGGGAGGGAGATTGAGCAGTTCTTC; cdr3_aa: CASSQTSGREIEQFF
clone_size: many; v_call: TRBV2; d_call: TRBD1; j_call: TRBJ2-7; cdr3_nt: TGTGCCAGCAGTCCTGAAAAGGGGGCTGGCGAGCAGTACTTC; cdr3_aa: CASSPEKGAGEQYF
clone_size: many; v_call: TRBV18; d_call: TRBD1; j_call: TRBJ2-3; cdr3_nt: TGTGCCAGCTCACCAGGGACAGGGCGTAGCACAGATACGCAGTATTTT; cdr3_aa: CASSPGTGRSTDTQYF
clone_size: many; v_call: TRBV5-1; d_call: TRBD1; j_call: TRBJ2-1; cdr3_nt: TGCGCCAGCAGCTTCGGACAGGGGAATAATGAGCAGTTCTTC; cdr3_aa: CASSFGQGNNEQFF
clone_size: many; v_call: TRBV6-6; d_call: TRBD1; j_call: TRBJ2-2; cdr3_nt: TGTGCCAGCAGTTATTCTCCCGACAGGGCCACCGGGGAGCTGTTTTTT; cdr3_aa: CASSYSPDRATGELFF